This is a list of T cell receptor beta chains from one sample in a study of CD8 T cells in Susac syndrome. TCRdb reprocessed the immunoSEQ multiplex PCR reads via MiXCR and lists one record per CDR3 protein. In the table there are 350,000 to 550,000 distinct CDR3 sequences, more than 70% of which are singletons. Material: CD8+ T cells from PBMCs. The receptors originated from a human donor with multiple sclerosis. CDR3s include the opening cysteine and the closing phenylalanine or tryptophan. The D gene is left open where the match is weak. Size tells how often a clone was seen (once, few, many) or the class of an expanded clone, and some rows leave it out.

V	J	size	D	DNA	CDR3
TRBV13	TRBJ2-2	few	TRBD2	TGTGCCAGCAGCTTAGAGGGACTAGCGACCGGGGAGCTGTTTTTT	CASSLEGLATGELFF
TRBV2	TRBJ1-5	-	-	TGTGCCAGCAACAGGGAAAATCAGCCCCAGCATTTT	CASNRENQPQHF
TRBV12-3/TRBV12-4	TRBJ2-1	-	-	TGTGCCAGCAGTTTGCACTCCATCACCGACTCCTACAATGAGCAGTTCTTC	CASSLHSITDSYNEQFF
TRBV7-9	TRBJ2-1	-	TRBD2	TGTGCCAGCAGCTTAGTAGGCGGGGGGACGTACAATGAGCAGTTCTTC	CASSLVGGGTYNEQFF
TRBV6-1	TRBJ2-7	-	-	TGTGCCAGCAGTGAAGACCCTTCCTACGAGCAGTACTTC	CASSEDPSYEQYF
TRBV15	TRBJ1-2	-	-	TGTGCCACGACGAGACAGGAGAGGTCGGGATCGGGCTATGGCTACACCTTC	CATTRQERSGSGYGYTF
TRBV4-1	TRBJ2-5	once	-	TGCGCCAGCAGCCTCGGGATCAAAGAGACCCAGTACTTC	CASSLGIKETQYF
TRBV2	TRBJ2-3	-	TRBD2	TGTGCCAGCAGTGAACTAGCGGGAGTAGAGGCAGATACGCAGTATTTT	CASSELAGVEADTQYF
TRBV7-7	TRBJ2-1	once	-	TGTGCTAGCAGCTTCATAGCCGGTGAGCAGTTCTTC	CASSFIAGEQFF
TRBV4-1	TRBJ2-7	-	TRBD1	TGCGCCAGCAGCCAAGATATTTTGGGACAGGGAATCGAAGAGCAGTACTTC	CASSQDILGQGIEEQYF
TRBV27	TRBJ1-1	-	-	TGTGCCAGCAGTTTACTACGACAGGACATGAACACTGAAGCTTTCTTT	CASSLLRQDMNTEAFF
TRBV9	TRBJ2-3	-	-	TGTGCCAGCAGCGATACCGCCGGGATCCTCACAGATACGCAGTATTTT	CASSDTAGILTDTQYF
TRBV2	TRBJ2-7	few	TRBD1	TGTGCCAGCAGTTGGGACAGGGAACAGACCTACGAGCAGTACTTC	CASSWDREQTYEQYF
TRBV20-1	TRBJ1-1	-	-	TGCAGTGCTGGAGATGTGAACACTGAAGCTTTCTTT	CSAGDVNTEAFF
TRBV20-1	TRBJ2-7	-	-	TGCAGTGCTAGAAGCGAGCGGTCGGACTACGAGCAGTACTTC	CSARSERSDYEQYF
TRBV27	TRBJ1-5	-	TRBD1	TGTGCCAGCAGTTTGGACAGGGCGTCGGTGCAGCCCCAGCATTTT	CASSLDRASVQPQHF
TRBV5-4	TRBJ2-7	-	TRBD1	TGTGCCAGCAGCTTGAAGGGACAGGGATACGAGCAGTACTTC	CASSLKGQGYEQYF
TRBV27	TRBJ1-1	-	TRBD1	TGTGCCAGCAGTTTAAGTGCACAGGGGGCGCATTCTGAAGCTTTCTTT	CASSLSAQGAHSEAFF
TRBV2	TRBJ2-7	-	-	TGTGCCAGCAGGGAGACAGGCGCCTACGAGCAGTACTTC	CASRETGAYEQYF
TRBV5-1	TRBJ1-1	-	-	TGCGCCAGCAGAATGGGTGGGGGAATGACTGAAGCTTTCTTT	CASRMGGGMTEAFF
TRBV7-9	TRBJ1-2	-	TRBD1	TGTGCCAGCAGCTTAGCGGGACAGGGGACTTTCTATGGCTACACCTTC	CASSLAGQGTFYGYTF
TRBV18	TRBJ2-4	-	-	TGTGCCAGCTCACCGTCCGAGAACAAAAACATTCAGTACTTC	CASSPSENKNIQYF
TRBV27	TRBJ2-7	-	-	TGTGCCAGCAGTTCGGGGCCGGACGAGCAGTACTTC	CASSSGPDEQYF
TRBV7-2	TRBJ2-7	few	-	TGTGCCAGCAGCCAGGGGACTTTCTACGAGCAGTACTTC	CASSQGTFYEQYF
TRBV6-1	TRBJ1-1	-	TRBD1	TGTGCCAGCATTCCAGGGGGCAACTCTAACACTGAAGCTTTCTTT	CASIPGGNSNTEAFF
TRBV30	TRBJ1-2	-	-	TGTGCCTGGAGTCCGGGGAATGGCTACACCTTC	CAWSPGNGYTF
TRBV4-1	TRBJ1-5	-	-	TGCGCCAGCAGCCATAGCGACAGTGGAGGGAGGCCCCAGCATTTT	CASSHSDSGGRPQHF
TRBV6-5	TRBJ2-5	-	TRBD2	TGTGCCAGCAGTTACAGGACTAGCGGGGTGCAAGAGACCCAGTACTTC	CASSYRTSGVQETQYF
TRBV20-1	TRBJ2-5	-	-	TGCAGTGCTCCGGGGCAGGATCTGATGTCGGCCCAGTACTTC	CSAPGQDLMSAQYF
TRBV24-1	TRBJ2-3	few	-	TGTGCCACCAGTGACCCGGGGGAGACAGATACGCAGTATTTT	CATSDPGETDTQYF
TRBV7-6	TRBJ2-7	-	TRBD2	TGTGCCAGCAGCTTATTCAGGGTAGCGGGCCCAACGGAGGAGCAGTACTTC	CASSLFRVAGPTEEQYF
TRBV11-2	TRBJ1-1	-	-	TGTGCCAGCAGCCTAATCCCGGGACGGCCTATGAACACTGAAGCTTTCTTT	CASSLIPGRPMNTEAFF
TRBV5-1	TRBJ1-1	-	-	TGCGCCAGCAGCTTGATGGCAGCGTTCACTGAAGCTTTCTTT	CASSLMAAFTEAFF
TRBV6-6	TRBJ2-1	once	-	TGTGCCAGCAGTTATCCTGGTGAGCAGTTCTTC	CASSYPGEQFF
TRBV4-2	TRBJ2-7	-	-	TGTGCCAGCAGCCCCTGGCTAAACTACGAGCAGTACTTC	CASSPWLNYEQYF
TRBV4-1	TRBJ2-7	-	-	TGCGCCAGCAGCCCTGTGGGAGTCCACGAGCAGTACTTC	CASSPVGVHEQYF
TRBV19	TRBJ2-1	-	-	TGTGCCAGTAGTTTGACGGAAAACTCCTACAATGAGCAGTTCTTC	CASSLTENSYNEQFF
TRBV29-1	TRBJ2-7	-	-	TGCAGCGTTGAAGATTACTACGAGCAGTACTTC	CSVEDYYEQYF
TRBV4-1	TRBJ2-2	-	-	TGCGCCAGCAGCCAAGAGATGAGGGGACCCGGGGAGCTGTTTTTT	CASSQEMRGPGELFF
TRBV7-8	TRBJ1-2	-	-	TGTGCCAGCAGCTTAGAAGGGATGGACTATGGCTACACCTTC	CASSLEGMDYGYTF
TRBV12-5	TRBJ1-2	-	-	TGTGCTAGTGGTTTAAGGGATCCAGCTGGCTACACCTTC	CASGLRDPAGYTF
TRBV18	TRBJ2-7	-	-	TGTGCCAGCTCACCCGGGAGCCCCTACGAGCAGTACTTC	CASSPGSPYEQYF
TRBV19	TRBJ1-1	-	-	TGTGCCAGTAGTATAGTAGACAGTATAAACACTGAAGCTTTCTTT	CASSIVDSINTEAFF
TRBV14	TRBJ2-1	-	TRBD2	TGTGCCAGCAGCCCTAAGAGAGCGGGGCCATACAATGAGCAGTTCTTC	CASSPKRAGPYNEQFF
TRBV30	TRBJ1-2	once	TRBD1	TGTGCCTGGGGGGACAGCTACTATGGCTACACCTTC	CAWGDSYYGYTF